This is a list of T cell receptor beta chains from one sample in a study of shared clonotypes between healthy human individuals. Clones were sequenced by immunoSEQ multiplex PCR, and TCRdb holds only the in-frame ones, with some missing. The top ten clones hold approximately 0.9% of a sample with about 1.1 million clones, approximately 75% of them seen once. The material sequenced was memory CD4+ T cells from PBMCs. These receptors came from a man younger than 30 in good health. Some clones in this sample may be carry-over from other donors' samples. CDR3s include the opening cysteine and the closing phenylalanine or tryptophan. The D gene is left open where the match is weak. The size entry is marked missing in some rows and otherwise reads once, few, many or a size class.

CDR3 DNA | CDR3 protein | V gene | clone size | D gene | J gene
TGCGCCAGCAGCCAAGCAGTTACCGCGGGGGCTAACTATGGCTACACCTTC | CASSQAVTAGANYGYTF | TRBV4-1 | NA | NA | TRBJ1-2
TGCAGTGCCGGACAGGGGTACGAGCAGTACTTC | CSAGQGYEQYF | TRBV20-1 | NA | TRBD1 | TRBJ2-7
TGTGCCAGCAGCCAAGATTACCGGGACAGGGGTGCGATTGAAGCTTTCTTT | CASSQDYRDRGAIEAFF | TRBV4-2 | NA | TRBD1 | TRBJ1-1
TGTGCCAGCAGCACCTTTTTCGGGAGGGACAATGAGCAGTTCTTC | CASSTFFGRDNEQFF | TRBV27 | NA | TRBD2 | TRBJ2-1
TGCGCCAGCAGCCCAGGGAGAGGAGTTTGGAATCAGCCCCAGCATTTT | CASSPGRGVWNQPQHF | TRBV5-1 | NA | NA | TRBJ1-5
TGCGCCAGCAGCCAAGATTACAGGAACACTGAAGCTTTCTTT | CASSQDYRNTEAFF | TRBV4-3 | NA | NA | TRBJ1-1
TGTGCCAGCTCACGACCCCCATACGACGAGCAGTACTTC | CASSRPPYDEQYF | TRBV18 | NA | NA | TRBJ2-7
TGTGCCAGCAGTGAGGGGACAGCTTATAATTCACCCCTCCACTTT | CASSEGTAYNSPLHF | TRBV6-1 | NA | TRBD1 | TRBJ1-6
TGTGCCAGCAGCCCCCCAGCCCAGGGAAGGGCTGAAGCTTTCTTT | CASSPPAQGRAEAFF | TRBV5-4 | NA | NA | TRBJ1-1
TGTGCCAGCAGGGCAGCCGGGGCCTATGGCTACACCTTC | CASRAAGAYGYTF | TRBV2 | NA | NA | TRBJ1-2
TGTGCCAGCAGTGTGGCCTCAATAGCCGGGGAGCTGTTTTTT | CASSVASIAGELFF | TRBV2 | NA | NA | TRBJ2-2
TGTGCCATCAAGAATGCGTGGTACAATGAGCAGTTCTTC | CAIKNAWYNEQFF | TRBV15 | few | NA | TRBJ2-1
TGTGCCAGCAGTGAACCTAGCGGGGCGAACACCGGGGAGCTGTTTTTT | CASSEPSGANTGELFF | TRBV2 | NA | TRBD2 | TRBJ2-2
TGTGCCATTCAGCGGGACAGGAACAATGAGCAGTTCTTC | CAIQRDRNNEQFF | TRBV15 | NA | NA | TRBJ2-1
TGTGCCTGGATGGTGCTGTCGTCAGATACGCAGTATTTT | CAWMVLSSDTQYF | TRBV30 | NA | NA | TRBJ2-3
TGCGCCAGCAGCTCTGAGCCTACCGGGATCGAAAAACTGTTTTTT | CASSSEPTGIEKLFF | TRBV5-1 | NA | NA | TRBJ1-4
TGCAGCGGTGATGAGCCGGGCACAGATACGCAGTATTTT | CSGDEPGTDTQYF | TRBV29-1 | NA | NA | TRBJ2-3
TGTGCCAGCAGTTCAATAGCGGGAGTCGGTGAGCAGTTCTTC | CASSSIAGVGEQFF | TRBV6-6 | few | TRBD2 | TRBJ2-1
TGTGCCAGCAGCTTAGGGTTCCCTGGGATGAGAGGGACTGAAGCTTTCTTT | CASSLGFPGMRGTEAFF | TRBV11-2 | once | NA | TRBJ1-1
TGCGCCAGCAGCTTGGTACAGGCGATCAATCCCTATGGCTACACCTTC | CASSLVQAINPYGYTF | TRBV5-1 | few | NA | TRBJ1-2
TGTGCCAGCACCACTCCGGGACGCTCTGGAAACACCATATATTTT | CASTTPGRSGNTIYF | TRBV7-9 | NA | NA | TRBJ1-3
TGTGCCAGCAGTCGGTTTCTTTCGGAGCCCCAGCATTTT | CASSRFLSEPQHF | TRBV27 | NA | NA | TRBJ1-5
TGTGCCAGCAGCTTAGTGCGCTCGGGGTCCGGAAACACCATATATTTT | CASSLVRSGSGNTIYF | TRBV7-2 | NA | NA | TRBJ1-3
TGCAGCGTCAGTGGAGGGTGGGGGCTGAACACTGAAGCTTTCTTT | CSVSGGWGLNTEAFF | TRBV29-1 | few | NA | TRBJ1-1
TGTGCCAGCAGCGTTAGCGGGATCACAGATACGCAGTATTTT | CASSVSGITDTQYF | TRBV7-2 | NA | TRBD2 | TRBJ2-3
TGTGCCAGTGGGGGGAGGGCCACGTACAATGAGCAGTTCTTC | CASGGRATYNEQFF | TRBV19 | NA | TRBD2 | TRBJ2-1
TGTGCCTGGAGGGACATATATACGCAGTATTTT | CAWRDIYTQYF | TRBV30 | NA | NA | TRBJ2-3
TGTGCCAGCTCGCCGTCCAGTGGCTCAGATACGCAGTATTTT | CASSPSSGSDTQYF | TRBV18 | once | NA | TRBJ2-3
TGTGCCAGCAGCCCGGACAGTTCCTATGGCTACACCTTC | CASSPDSSYGYTF | TRBV27 | NA | NA | TRBJ1-2
TGTGCCAGCAGTTACGTGATCACAAGTAATATGGGCAATCAGCCCCAGCATTTT | CASSYVITSNMGNQPQHF | TRBV28 | NA | NA | TRBJ1-5
TGTGCCAGCAGCTTAGTGGTGGTCGGCGGTGGCTACACCTTC | CASSLVVVGGGYTF | TRBV11-2 | NA | NA | TRBJ1-2
TGTGCCAGCAGCCCGGACTGGGGTCGGTACGAGCAGTACTTC | CASSPDWGRYEQYF | TRBV7-2 | NA | NA | TRBJ2-7
TGTGCCAGCAGTGAACTAGGCAACGAGCAGTACTTC | CASSELGNEQYF | TRBV6-1 | few | NA | TRBJ2-7
TGTGCCAGCAGCCAAGCGATGGGGACAGGGAGAGAGACCCAGTACTTC | CASSQAMGTGRETQYF | TRBV4-2 | few | TRBD1 | TRBJ2-5
TGTGCCAGCAGCTTGGCCGATCGGGGAGTGTTCTACAATGAGCAGTTCTTC | CASSLADRGVFYNEQFF | TRBV5-8 | NA | NA | TRBJ2-1
TGCGCCAGCAGCTTGGGGGCAGACAATCAGCCCCAGCATTTT | CASSLGADNQPQHF | TRBV5-1 | few | NA | TRBJ1-5
TGTGCCAGCAGCTTAGACTCAACAACTAATGAAAAACTGTTTTTT | CASSLDSTTNEKLFF | TRBV7-8 | NA | NA | TRBJ1-4
TGCGCCAGCAGCTTGGGGGTTGACACCGGGGAGCTGTTTTTT | CASSLGVDTGELFF | TRBV5-1 | NA | NA | TRBJ2-2
TGTGCCAGCAGCTTCACAGGGACTAACGAGCAGTACTTC | CASSFTGTNEQYF | TRBV7-2 | NA | NA | TRBJ2-7
TGCGCCAGCAGCCAAGTGGGTTACGGGAGTGGGGATACGCAGTATTTT | CASSQVGYGSGDTQYF | TRBV4-3 | NA | NA | TRBJ2-3
TGTGCCAGCAGTTTATACAGGACTAGCCTATACGAGCAGTACTTC | CASSLYRTSLYEQYF | TRBV28 | NA | TRBD2 | TRBJ2-7
TGTGCCAGCATCCGGGACCTTGCAAACACCGGGGAGCTGTTTTTT | CASIRDLANTGELFF | TRBV2 | NA | NA | TRBJ2-2
TGCGCCAGCAGACGACAGGCGAATGAAAAACTGTTTTTT | CASRRQANEKLFF | TRBV5-4 | once | NA | TRBJ1-4
TGCGCCAGCAGCTTAACCGGAGGAAGCACAGATACGCAGTATTTT | CASSLTGGSTDTQYF | TRBV5-1 | NA | NA | TRBJ2-3
TGTGCCAGCAGCGCTCCCGGGACAGAGAAGCACGGGGAGCTGTTTTTT | CASSAPGTEKHGELFF | TRBV9 | many | TRBD1 | TRBJ2-2